This T cell receptor (beta chain) was retrieved from a study of blood T cells in healthy people across ages. CDR1 and CDR2 (germline): ENHRY, SYGVKD. This CDR3 spans 16 amino acids. With 5 bases removed from V and 0 bases from J, the gap between germline ends came to 14 bases. For the second PCR, which ran for roughly 7 to 11 cycles, a sample-barcoded 5' primer and a J-beta primer mix were used. Each CDR3 protein is one row after TCRdb ran MiXCR on the 5' RACE reads. The sample shows 650,000 to 900,000 distinct CDR3 sequences, 55% to 65% of them seen only once. The sample consisted of blood. The sequence was collected from a man under 40 in good health. The chain employs TRBV10-3 and TRBJ2-4; tentatively, D is TRBD1 (6 bases). CDR3 DNA sequence: TGTGCCATCAGTCCCGGACAGACCGTAGCCAAAAACATTCAGTACTTC. Translation gives CAISPGQTVAKNIQYF.